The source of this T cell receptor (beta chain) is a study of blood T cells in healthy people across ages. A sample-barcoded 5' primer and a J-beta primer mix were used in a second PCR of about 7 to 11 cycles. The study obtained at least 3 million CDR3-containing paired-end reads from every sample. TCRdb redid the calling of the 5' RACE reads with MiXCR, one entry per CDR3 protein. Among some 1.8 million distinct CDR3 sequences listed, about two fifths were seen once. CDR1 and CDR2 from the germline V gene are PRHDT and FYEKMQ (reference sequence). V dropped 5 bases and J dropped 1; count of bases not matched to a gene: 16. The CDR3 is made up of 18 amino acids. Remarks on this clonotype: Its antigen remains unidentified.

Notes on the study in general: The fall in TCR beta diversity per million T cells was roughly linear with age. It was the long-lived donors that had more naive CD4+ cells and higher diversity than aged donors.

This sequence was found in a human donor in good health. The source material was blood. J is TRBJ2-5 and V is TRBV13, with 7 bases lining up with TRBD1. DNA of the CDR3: TGTGCCAGCAGCCGCCGAGACAGGGCCCCCATGTTCCAAGAGACCCAGTACTTC. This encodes CASSRRDRAPMFQETQYF.